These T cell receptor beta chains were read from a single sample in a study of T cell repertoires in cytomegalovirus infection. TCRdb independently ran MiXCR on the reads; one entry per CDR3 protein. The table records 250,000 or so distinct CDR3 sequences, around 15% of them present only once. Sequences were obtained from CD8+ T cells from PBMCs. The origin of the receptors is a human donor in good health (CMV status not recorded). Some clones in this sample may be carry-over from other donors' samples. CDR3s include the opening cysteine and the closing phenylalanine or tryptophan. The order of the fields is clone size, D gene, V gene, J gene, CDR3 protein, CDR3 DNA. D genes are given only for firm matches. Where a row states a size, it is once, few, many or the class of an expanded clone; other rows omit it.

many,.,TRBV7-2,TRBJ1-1,CASSPAGQGAEAFF,TGTGCCAGCAGCCCCGCCGGGCAGGGCGCTGAAGCTTTCTTT
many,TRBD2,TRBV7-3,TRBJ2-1,CASSISGGAGEQFF,TGTGCCAGCAGCATTAGCGGGGGGGCTGGTGAGCAGTTCTTC
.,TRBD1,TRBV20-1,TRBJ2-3,CSARDREEADTQYF,TGCAGTGCTCGGGACAGGGAGGAGGCAGATACGCAGTATTTT
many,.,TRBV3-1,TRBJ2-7,CASSQVSRGTYEQYF,TGTGCCAGCAGCCAAGTAAGTCGGGGGACCTACGAGCAGTACTTC
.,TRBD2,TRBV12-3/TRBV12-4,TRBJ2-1,CASSLPVAGGFDEQFF,TGTGCCAGCAGTTTACCGGTAGCGGGGGGTTTTGATGAGCAGTTCTTC
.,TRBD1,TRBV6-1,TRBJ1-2,CASSPGQMNYGYTF,TGTGCCAGCAGTCCGGGACAGATGAACTATGGCTACACCTTC
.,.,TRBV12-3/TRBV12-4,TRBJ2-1,CASSFPTGPQHNEQFF,TGTGCCAGCAGTTTCCCGACTGGGCCCCAACACAATGAGCAGTTCTTC
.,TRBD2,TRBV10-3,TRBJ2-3,CAISESQRGRTDTQYF,TGTGCCATCAGTGAGTCGCAGCGGGGGCGCACAGATACGCAGTATTTT
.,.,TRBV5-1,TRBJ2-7,CASSLPSGADLSNEQYF,TGCGCCAGCAGCCTCCCGAGTGGGGCTGACCTCAGCAACGAGCAGTACTTC
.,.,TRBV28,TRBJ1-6,CASSADSNSPLHF,TGTGCCAGCAGTGCCGACAGTAATTCACCCCTCCACTTT
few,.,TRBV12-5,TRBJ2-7,CASGLGAGVHEQYF,TGTGCTAGTGGTTTGGGGGCAGGGGTCCACGAGCAGTACTTC
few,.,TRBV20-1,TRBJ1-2,CSARDRGNYYGYTF,TGCAGTGCTAGAGATAGGGGAAACTACTATGGCTACACCTTC
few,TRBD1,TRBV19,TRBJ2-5,CASRRQGQETQYF,TGTGCCAGTAGAAGACAGGGGCAAGAGACCCAGTACTTC
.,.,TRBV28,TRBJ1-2,CASSETTGIYGYTF,TGTGCCAGCAGCGAGACGACAGGAATCTATGGCTACACCTTC
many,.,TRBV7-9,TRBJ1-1,CASRLTLNTEAFF,TGTGCCAGCAGGCTCACATTAAACACTGAAGCTTTCTTT
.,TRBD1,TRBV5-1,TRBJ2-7,CASSTEPGQGYEQYF,TGCGCCAGCAGCACCGAACCGGGACAGGGGTATGAGCAGTACTTC
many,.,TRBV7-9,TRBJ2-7,CASSTGQYEQYF,TGTGCCAGCAGCACCGGACAGTACGAGCAGTACTTC
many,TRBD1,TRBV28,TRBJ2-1,CASSLEQGARYNEQFF,TGTGCCAGCAGTTTGGAACAGGGGGCAAGGTACAATGAGCAGTTCTTC
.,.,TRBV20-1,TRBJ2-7,CSARDLEGRVYEQYF,TGCAGTGCTAGAGATCTTGAGGGACGCGTCTACGAGCAGTACTTC
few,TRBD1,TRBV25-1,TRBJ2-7,CASSGRDRVSYEQYF,TGTGCCAGCAGTGGCCGGGACAGGGTCTCCTACGAGCAGTACTTC
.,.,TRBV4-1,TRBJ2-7,CASSEGLHEQYF,TGCGCCAGCAGCGAGGGACTCCACGAGCAGTACTTC
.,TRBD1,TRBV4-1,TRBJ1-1,CASSLPTGGSEAFF,TGCGCCAGCAGCCTCCCGACAGGGGGCTCAGAAGCTTTCTTT